A selection of T cell receptor beta chains follows, all from one sample in a study of cytomegalovirus exposure and HLA in healthy donors. Repertoires were generated with immunoSEQ multiplex PCR, while TCRdb's copy carries only in-frame clones and drops some. This sample has fewer than 200,000 clones, with around 92% found just once. Sequencing input: PBMCs. The source is a woman aged 18-30 years in good health and CMV-seropositive. Both conserved end residues are part of each CDR3. The order of the fields is V gene, clone size, J gene, CDR3 protein. Clone size is given for some rows only: seen once, a few or many times, or a class if the clone is expanded.

TRBV7-2	-	TRBJ2-3	CASSLRVAGTSTDTQYF
TRBV6-1	-	TRBJ1-5	CAGSRGRENQPQHF
TRBV30	-	TRBJ1-2	CAWSGGRGYGYTF
TRBV6-1	many	TRBJ2-7	CASSESPDFFSYEQYF
TRBV6-5	-	TRBJ2-5	CASSPRETQYF
TRBV11-2	once	TRBJ2-1	CASSLESVGNEQFF
TRBV5-1	-	TRBJ2-2	CASSPLAGGLGGELFF
TRBV6-4	-	TRBJ2-3	CASSDGASGEVDTQYF
TRBV2	-	TRBJ1-2	CATRQGDYGYTF
TRBV27	once	TRBJ1-4	CASSVDRAEKLFF
TRBV30	-	TRBJ2-7	CAWGGGGAAYEQYF
TRBV27	once	TRBJ2-2	CASRVDRVVTGELFF
TRBV18	-	TRBJ2-3	CASSPPFQDTQYF
TRBV7-3	-	TRBJ2-3	CASSLAGGPTNTQYF
TRBV28	-	TRBJ2-1	CASSSGRYNEQFF
TRBV7-9	few	TRBJ1-2	CASSSAGADGYTF
TRBV19	-	TRBJ1-5	CASSLTQGWDQPQHF
TRBV28	once	TRBJ2-7	CATSGGYSYEQYF
TRBV30	-	TRBJ1-2	CAWTRTRGVKNYGYTF
TRBV9	-	TRBJ1-5	CASSVEGGRQPQHF
TRBV10-3	-	TRBJ2-2	CAIRGRLAGGSNTGELFF
TRBV7-6	-	TRBJ2-1	CASSLEAASGRRSSYNEQFF
TRBV7-3	once	TRBJ2-6	CASSLGQGASGANVLTF
TRBV5-1	-	TRBJ1-5	CASSEGLNNQPQHF
TRBV7-2	-	TRBJ2-1	CASSSDRAYNEQFF
TRBV9	-	TRBJ2-1	CASSSGLGGFDEQFF
TRBV7-6	-	TRBJ1-5	CASSLGQNSNQPQHF
TRBV30	-	TRBJ1-2	CAWTTGVGGGYTF
TRBV11-3	-	TRBJ1-3	CASSLNPKRLSKEERNTIYF
TRBV19	once	TRBJ2-2	CASSPSAGTGELFF
TRBV15	-	TRBJ2-1	CATREAETLSYNEQFF
TRBV19	once	TRBJ1-1	CASSGTVNTEAFF
TRBV6-1	-	TRBJ1-2	CASTLTDAYGYTF
TRBV30	-	TRBJ2-7	CAWDRGRLAGDSYEQYF
TRBV18	-	TRBJ1-1	CASSEQGTEAFF
TRBV29-1	-	TRBJ2-7	CSVVRTGPYEQYF
TRBV11-3	-	TRBJ2-1	CASGRSSYNEQFF
TRBV6-5	once	TRBJ1-1	CASRTGPRGDTEAFF
TRBV5-8	-	TRBJ1-2	CASSYIKGTGTRGYTF
TRBV28	-	TRBJ1-2	CASSLKFGSGIYGYTF
TRBV28	-	TRBJ2-7	CASSTATALSYEQYF
TRBV11-3	-	TRBJ2-1	CASSLEAGVDYNEQFF
TRBV19	-	TRBJ1-5	CASSLGAIQPQHF
TRBV7-9	-	TRBJ1-1	CASSSSQVAGEAFF